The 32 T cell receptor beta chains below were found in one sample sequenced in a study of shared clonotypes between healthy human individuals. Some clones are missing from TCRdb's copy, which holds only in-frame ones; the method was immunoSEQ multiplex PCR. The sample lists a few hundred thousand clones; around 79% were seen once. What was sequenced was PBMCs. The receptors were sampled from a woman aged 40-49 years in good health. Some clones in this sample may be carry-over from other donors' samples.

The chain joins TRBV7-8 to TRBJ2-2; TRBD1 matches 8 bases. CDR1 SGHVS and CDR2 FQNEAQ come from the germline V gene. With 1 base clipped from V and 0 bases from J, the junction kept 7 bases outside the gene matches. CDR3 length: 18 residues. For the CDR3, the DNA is TGTGCCAGCAGCTTAGTGGGACAGGTACCCGCGAACACCGGGGAGCTGTTTTTT. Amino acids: CASSLVGQVPANTGELFF.

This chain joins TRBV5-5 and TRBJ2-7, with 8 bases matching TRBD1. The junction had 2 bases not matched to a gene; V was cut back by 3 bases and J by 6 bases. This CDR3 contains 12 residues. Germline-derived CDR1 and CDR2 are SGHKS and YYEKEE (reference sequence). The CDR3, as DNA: TGTGCCAGCAGCTGGACAGGGACCGAGCAGTACTTC. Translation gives CASSWTGTEQYF.

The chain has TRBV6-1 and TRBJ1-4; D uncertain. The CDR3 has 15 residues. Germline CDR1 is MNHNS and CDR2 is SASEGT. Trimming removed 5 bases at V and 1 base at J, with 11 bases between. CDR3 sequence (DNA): TGTGCCAGCAGTACCTGGGGAGGAACTAATGAAAAACTGTTTTTT. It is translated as CASSTWGGTNEKLFF.

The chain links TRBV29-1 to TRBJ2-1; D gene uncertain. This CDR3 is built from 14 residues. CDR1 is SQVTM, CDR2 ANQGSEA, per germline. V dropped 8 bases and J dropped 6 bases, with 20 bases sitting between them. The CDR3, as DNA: TGCAGCACCAACGACGGTAGCTGGGGCAATGAGCAGTTCTTC. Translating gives CSTNDGSWGNEQFF.

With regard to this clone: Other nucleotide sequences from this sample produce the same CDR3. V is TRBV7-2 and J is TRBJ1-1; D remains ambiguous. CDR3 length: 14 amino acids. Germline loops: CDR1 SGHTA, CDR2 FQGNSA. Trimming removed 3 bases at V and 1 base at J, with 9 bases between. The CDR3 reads CASSLSDRNTEAFF. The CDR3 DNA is TGTGCCAGCAGCTTGAGCGATAGGAACACTGAAGCTTTCTTT.

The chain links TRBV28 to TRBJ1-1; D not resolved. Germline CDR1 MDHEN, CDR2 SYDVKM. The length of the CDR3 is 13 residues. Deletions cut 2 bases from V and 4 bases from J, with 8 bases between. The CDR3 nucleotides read TGTGCCAGCAGTTTAAAGGCGGCCACTGAAGCTTTCTTT. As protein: CASSLKAATEAFF.

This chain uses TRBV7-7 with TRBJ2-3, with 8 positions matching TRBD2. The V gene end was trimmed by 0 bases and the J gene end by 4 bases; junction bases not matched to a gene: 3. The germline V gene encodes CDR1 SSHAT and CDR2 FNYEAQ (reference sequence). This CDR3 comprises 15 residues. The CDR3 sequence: CASSLASGRPDTQYF. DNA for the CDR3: TGTGCCAGCAGCTTAGCCAGCGGGAGACCAGATACGCAGTATTTT.

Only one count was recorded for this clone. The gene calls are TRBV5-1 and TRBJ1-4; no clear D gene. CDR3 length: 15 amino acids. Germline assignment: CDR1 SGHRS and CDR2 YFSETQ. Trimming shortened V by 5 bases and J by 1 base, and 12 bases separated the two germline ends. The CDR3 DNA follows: TGCGCCAGCAGTCCCGGTAGTAGAACTAATGAAAAACTGTTTTTT. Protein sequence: CASSPGSRTNEKLFF.

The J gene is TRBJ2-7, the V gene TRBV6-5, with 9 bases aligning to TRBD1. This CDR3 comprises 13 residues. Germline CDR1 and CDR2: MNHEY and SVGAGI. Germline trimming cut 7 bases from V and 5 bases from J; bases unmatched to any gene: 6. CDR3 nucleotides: TGTGCCAGCACCGGGGACAGGGCCAACGAGCAGTACTTC. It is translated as CASTGDRANEQYF.

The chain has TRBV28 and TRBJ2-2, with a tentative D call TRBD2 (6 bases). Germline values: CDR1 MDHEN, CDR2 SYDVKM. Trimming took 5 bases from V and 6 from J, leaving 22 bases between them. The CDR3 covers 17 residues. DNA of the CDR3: TGTGCCAGCAGTCCCCCGGGCGGGGTGAGGGGACCCGGGGAGCTGTTTTTT. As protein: CASSPPGGVRGPGELFF.

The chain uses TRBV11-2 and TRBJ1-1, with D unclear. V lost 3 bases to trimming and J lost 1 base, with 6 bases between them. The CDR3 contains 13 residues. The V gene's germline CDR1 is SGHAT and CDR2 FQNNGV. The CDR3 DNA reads TGTGCCAGCAGCTTGCACGGGAACACTGAAGCTTTCTTT. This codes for CASSLHGNTEAFF.

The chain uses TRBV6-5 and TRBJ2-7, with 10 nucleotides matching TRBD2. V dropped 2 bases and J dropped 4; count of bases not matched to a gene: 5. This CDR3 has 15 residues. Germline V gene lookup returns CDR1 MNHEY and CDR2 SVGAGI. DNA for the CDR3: TGTGCCAGCAGTTACGCTAGCGGGGGCCTATACGAGCAGTACTTC. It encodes CASSYASGGLYEQYF.

CDR3 coding DNA: TGTGCCACCCGCGGACTAGCGGGAGTTGGAGGGGAGCTGTTTTTT. Translating it yields CATRGLAGVGGELFF. This chain connects TRBV19 to TRBJ2-2, with 13 bases lining up with TRBD2. The CDR3 loop spans 15 amino acids. Germline V lookup: CDR1 LNHDA, CDR2 SQIVND (reference sequence). Germline trimming cut 10 bases from V and 8 bases from J; bases unmatched to any gene: 10. Looking up the rest from reference TRBV19 and TRBJ2-2 gives the full variable domain: DGGITQSPKYLFRKEGQNVTLSCEQNLNHDAMYWYRQDPGQGLRLIYYSQIVNDFQKGDIAEGYSVSREKKESFPLTVTSAQKNPTAFYLCATRGLAGVGGELFFGEGSRLTVL.

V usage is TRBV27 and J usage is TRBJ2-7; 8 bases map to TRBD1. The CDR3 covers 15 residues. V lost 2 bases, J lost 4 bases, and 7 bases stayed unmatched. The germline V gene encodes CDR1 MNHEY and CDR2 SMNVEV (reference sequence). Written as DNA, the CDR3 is TGTGCCAGCAGTTTAATGTCCAGGGGGCTGTACGAGCAGTACTTC. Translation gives CASSLMSRGLYEQYF.

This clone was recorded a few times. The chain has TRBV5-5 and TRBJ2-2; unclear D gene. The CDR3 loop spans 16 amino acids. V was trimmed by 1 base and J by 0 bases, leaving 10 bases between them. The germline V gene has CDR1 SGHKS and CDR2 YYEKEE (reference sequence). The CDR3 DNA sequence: TGTGCCAGCAGCTTGCGGCGGATAGCGAACACCGGGGAGCTGTTTTTT. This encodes CASSLRRIANTGELFF.

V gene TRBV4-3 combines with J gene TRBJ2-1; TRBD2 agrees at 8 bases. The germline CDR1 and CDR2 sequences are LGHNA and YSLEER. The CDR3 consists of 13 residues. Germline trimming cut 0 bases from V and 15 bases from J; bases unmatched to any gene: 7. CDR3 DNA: TGCGCCAGCAGCCAAGATCCGGGACTAGGGTTGTTCTTC. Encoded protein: CASSQDPGLGLFF.

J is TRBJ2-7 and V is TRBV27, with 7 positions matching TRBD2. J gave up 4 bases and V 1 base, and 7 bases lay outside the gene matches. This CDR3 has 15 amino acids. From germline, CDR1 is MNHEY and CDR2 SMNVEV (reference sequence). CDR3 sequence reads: CASSLLLGGSYEQYF. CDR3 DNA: TGTGCCAGCAGTTTATTGTTAGGCGGGAGTTACGAGCAGTACTTC.

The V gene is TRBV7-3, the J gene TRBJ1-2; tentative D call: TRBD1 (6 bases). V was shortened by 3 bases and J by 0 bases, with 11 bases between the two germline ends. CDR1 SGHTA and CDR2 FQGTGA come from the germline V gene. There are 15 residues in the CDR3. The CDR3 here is CASSLNRDTNYGYTF. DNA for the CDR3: TGTGCCAGCAGCTTGAACCGGGACACTAACTATGGCTACACCTTC.

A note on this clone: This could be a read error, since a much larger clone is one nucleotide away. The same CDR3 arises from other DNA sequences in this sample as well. The CDR3 bases are TGCGCCAGCAGCTTGGCTGGCGGGAGCTACGAGCAGTACTTC. Translated: CASSLAGGSYEQYF. The rearrangement joins TRBV5-1 to TRBJ2-7, with TRBD2 matching over 7 bases. CDR1 is SGHRS, CDR2 YFSETQ, per germline. This CDR3 has 14 amino acids. V lost 0 bases, J lost 3 bases, and 3 bases stayed unmatched.

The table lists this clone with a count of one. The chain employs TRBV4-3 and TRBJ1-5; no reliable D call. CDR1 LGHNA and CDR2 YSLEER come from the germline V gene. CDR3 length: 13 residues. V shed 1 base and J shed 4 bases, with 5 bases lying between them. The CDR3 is CASSQALNQPQHF. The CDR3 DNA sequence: TGCGCCAGCAGCCAAGCCTTAAATCAGCCCCAGCATTTT.

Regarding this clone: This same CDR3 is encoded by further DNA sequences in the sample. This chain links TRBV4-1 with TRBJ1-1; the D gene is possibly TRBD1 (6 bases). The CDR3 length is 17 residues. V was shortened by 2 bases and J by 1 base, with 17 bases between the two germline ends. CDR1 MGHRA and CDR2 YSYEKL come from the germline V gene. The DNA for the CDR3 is TGCGCCAGCAGCCAACCCCTCGCTGACAGGACGAACACTGAAGCTTTCTTT. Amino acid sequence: CASSQPLADRTNTEAFF.

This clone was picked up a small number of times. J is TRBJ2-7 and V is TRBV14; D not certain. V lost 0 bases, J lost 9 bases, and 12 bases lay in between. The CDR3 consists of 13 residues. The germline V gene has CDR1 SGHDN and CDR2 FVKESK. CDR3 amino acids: CASSQDLAWVQYF. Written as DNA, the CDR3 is TGTGCCAGCAGCCAAGATTTGGCCTGGGTGCAGTACTTC.

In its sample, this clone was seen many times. DNA for the CDR3: TGCGCCAGCAGCTTGATTCCAACTAACCAAAAGAGTACGGGACAAGTCACTGAAGCTTTCTTT. This codes for CASSLIPTNQKSTGQVTEAFF. The chain uses TRBV5-1 and TRBJ1-1; possible D gene TRBD1, 6 bases. The V gene lost 1 base and the J gene lost 4 bases, with 32 bases spanning the gap. The CDR3 is 21 residues long. The germline V gene encodes CDR1 SGHRS and CDR2 YFSETQ. The whole variable domain, remainder taken from reference TRBV5-1 and TRBJ1-1, is KAGVTQTPRYLIKTRGQQVTLSCSPISGHRSVSWYQQTPGQGLQFLFEYFSETQRNKGNFPGRFSGRQFSNSRSEMNVSTLELGDSALYLCASSLIPTNQKSTGQVTEAFFGQGTRLTVV.

The CDR3 is CASSRSGTGEYGYTF. For the CDR3, the DNA is TGCGCCAGCAGCCGCTCCGGGACAGGGGAATATGGCTACACCTTC. The rearrangement uses TRBV23-1 and TRBJ1-2; 10 bases map to TRBD1. TRBV23-1 is an ORF for which the function is uncertain. J was trimmed by 5 bases and V by 6 bases; bases with no gene match: 9. The CDR3 runs to 15 residues.

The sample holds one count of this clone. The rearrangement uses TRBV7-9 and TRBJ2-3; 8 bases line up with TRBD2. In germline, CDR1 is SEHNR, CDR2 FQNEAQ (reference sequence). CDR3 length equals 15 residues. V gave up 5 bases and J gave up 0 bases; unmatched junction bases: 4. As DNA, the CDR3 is TGTGCCAGCAGCAATGTAGCGGGAAGCACAGATACGCAGTATTTT. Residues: CASSNVAGSTDTQYF.

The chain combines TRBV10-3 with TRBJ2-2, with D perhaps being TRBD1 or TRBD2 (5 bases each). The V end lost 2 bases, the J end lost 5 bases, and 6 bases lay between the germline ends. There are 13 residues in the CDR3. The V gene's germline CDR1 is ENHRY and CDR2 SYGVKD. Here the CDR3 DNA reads TGTGCCATCAGTGAGGGGGGAACCGGGGAGCTGTTTTTT. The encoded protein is CAISEGGTGELFF.

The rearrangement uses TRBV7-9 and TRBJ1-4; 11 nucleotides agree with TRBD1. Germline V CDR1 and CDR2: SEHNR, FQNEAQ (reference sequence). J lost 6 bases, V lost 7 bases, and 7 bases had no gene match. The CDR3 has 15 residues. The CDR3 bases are TGTGCCAGCACCCTGGAGGGACAGGGGGATGAAAAACTGTTTTTT. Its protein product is CASTLEGQGDEKLFF.

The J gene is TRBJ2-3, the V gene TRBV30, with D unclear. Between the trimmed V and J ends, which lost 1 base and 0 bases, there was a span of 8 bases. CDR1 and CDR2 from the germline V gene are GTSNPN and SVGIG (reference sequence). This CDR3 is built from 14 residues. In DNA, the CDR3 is TGTGCCTGGAGTGGGCTGGCTAGCACAGATACGCAGTATTTT. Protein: CAWSGLASTDTQYF.

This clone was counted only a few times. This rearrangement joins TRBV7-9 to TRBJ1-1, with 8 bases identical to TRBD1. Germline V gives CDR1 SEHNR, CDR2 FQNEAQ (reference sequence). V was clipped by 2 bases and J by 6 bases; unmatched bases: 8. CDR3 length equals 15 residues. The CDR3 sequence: CASSLKDREGAEAFF. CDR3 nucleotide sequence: TGTGCCAGCAGCTTAAAGGACAGGGAGGGCGCTGAAGCTTTCTTT.

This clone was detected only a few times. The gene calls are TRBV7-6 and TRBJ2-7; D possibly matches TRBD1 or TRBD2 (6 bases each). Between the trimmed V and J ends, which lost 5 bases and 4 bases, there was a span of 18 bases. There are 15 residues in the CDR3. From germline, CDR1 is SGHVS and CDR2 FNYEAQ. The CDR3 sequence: CASSGGLAGNYEQYF. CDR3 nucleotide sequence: TGTGCCAGCAGCGGGGGGCTTGCGGGGAATTACGAGCAGTACTTC.

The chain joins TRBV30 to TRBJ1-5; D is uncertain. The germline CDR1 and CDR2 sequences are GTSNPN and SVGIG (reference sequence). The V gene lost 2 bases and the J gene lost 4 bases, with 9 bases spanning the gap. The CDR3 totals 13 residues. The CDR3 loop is CAWSRTENQPQHF. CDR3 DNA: TGTGCCTGGAGTCGGACTGAGAATCAGCCCCAGCATTTT.

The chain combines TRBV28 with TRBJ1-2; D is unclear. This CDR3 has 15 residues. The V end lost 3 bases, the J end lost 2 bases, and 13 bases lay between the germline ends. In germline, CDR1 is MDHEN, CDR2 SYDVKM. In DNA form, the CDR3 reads TGTGCCAGCAGTTTCCCTCCGGGCAGCAACTATGGCTACACCTTC. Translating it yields CASSFPPGSNYGYTF.